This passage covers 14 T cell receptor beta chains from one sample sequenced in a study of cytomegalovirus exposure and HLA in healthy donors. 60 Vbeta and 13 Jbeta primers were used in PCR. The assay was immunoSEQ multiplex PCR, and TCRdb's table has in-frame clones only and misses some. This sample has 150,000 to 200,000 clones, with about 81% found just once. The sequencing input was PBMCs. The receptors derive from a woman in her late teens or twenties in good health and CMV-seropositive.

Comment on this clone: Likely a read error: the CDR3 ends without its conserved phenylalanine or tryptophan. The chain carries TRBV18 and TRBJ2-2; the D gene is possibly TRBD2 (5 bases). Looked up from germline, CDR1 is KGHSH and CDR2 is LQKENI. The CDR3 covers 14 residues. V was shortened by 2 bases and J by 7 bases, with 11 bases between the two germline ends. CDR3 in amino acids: CASSPTSGGGELFC. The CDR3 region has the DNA TGTGCCAGCTCACCAACTAGTGGCGGCGGGGAGCTGTTTTGT.

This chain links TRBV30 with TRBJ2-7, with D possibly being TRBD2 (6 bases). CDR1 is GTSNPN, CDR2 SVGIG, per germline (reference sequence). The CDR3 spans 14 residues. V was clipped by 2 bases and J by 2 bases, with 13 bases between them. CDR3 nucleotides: TGTGCCTGGAGTTTCCGGGACTCCACCTACGAGCAGTACTTC. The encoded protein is CAWSFRDSTYEQYF. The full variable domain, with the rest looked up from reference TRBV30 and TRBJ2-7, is SQTIHQWPATLVQPVGSPLSLECTVEGTSNPNLYWYRQAAGRGLQLLFYSVGIGQISSEVPQNLSASRPQDRQFILSSKKLLLSDSGFYLCAWSFRDSTYEQYFGPGTRLTVT.

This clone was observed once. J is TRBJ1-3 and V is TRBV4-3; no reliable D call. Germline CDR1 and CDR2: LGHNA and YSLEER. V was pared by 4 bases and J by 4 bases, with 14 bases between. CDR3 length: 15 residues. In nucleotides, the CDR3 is TGCGCCAGCAGCCGCGGAGCCTTCTCGGGAAACACCATATATTTT. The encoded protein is CASSRGAFSGNTIYF.

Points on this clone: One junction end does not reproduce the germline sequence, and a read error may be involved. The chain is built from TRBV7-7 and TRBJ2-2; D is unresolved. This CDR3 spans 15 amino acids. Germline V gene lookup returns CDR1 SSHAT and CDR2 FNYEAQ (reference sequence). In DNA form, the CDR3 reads TGTGCTAGCAGCGTTGGAGCACCGAACACCGGGGAGCTGTTTTTT. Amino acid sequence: CASSVGAPNTGELFF.

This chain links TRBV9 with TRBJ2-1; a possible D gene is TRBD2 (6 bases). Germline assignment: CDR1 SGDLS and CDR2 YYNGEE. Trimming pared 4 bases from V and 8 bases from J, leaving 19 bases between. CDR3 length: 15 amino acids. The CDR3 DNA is TGTGCCAGCAGCCCGCGGGGACTTGTCGTCGATGAGCAGTTCTTC. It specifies CASSPRGLVVDEQFF.

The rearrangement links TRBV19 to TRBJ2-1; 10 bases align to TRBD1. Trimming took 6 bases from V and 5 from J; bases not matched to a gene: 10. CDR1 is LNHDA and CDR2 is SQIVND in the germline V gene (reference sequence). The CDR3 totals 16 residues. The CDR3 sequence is CASSQPGGTGDNEQFF. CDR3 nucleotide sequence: TGTGCCAGTAGCCAACCCGGCGGGACAGGGGACAATGAGCAGTTCTTC.

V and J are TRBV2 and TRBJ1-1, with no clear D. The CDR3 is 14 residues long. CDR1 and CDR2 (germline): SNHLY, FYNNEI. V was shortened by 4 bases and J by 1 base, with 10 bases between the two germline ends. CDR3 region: CASSGLSGNTEAFF. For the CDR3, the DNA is TGTGCCAGCAGTGGGCTCTCGGGGAACACTGAAGCTTTCTTT. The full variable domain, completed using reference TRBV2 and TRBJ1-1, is EPEVTQTPSHQVTQMGQEVILRCVPISNHLYFYWYRQILGQKVEFLVSFYNNEISEKSEIFDDQFSVERPDGSNFTLKIRSTKLEDSAMYFCASSGLSGNTEAFFGQGTRLTVV.

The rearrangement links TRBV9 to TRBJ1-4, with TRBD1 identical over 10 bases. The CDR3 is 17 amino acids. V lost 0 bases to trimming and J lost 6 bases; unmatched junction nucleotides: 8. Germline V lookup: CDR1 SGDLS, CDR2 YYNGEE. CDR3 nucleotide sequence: TGTGCCAGCAGCGTAGCGGACTCCGGGACAGGGGATGAAAAACTGTTTTTT. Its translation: CASSVADSGTGDEKLFF.

The CDR3 is CASSLPTPDTEAFF. CDR3 sequence (DNA): TGTGCCAGCAGCTTACCCACCCCGGACACTGAAGCTTTCTTT. The V call is TRBV7-9, the J call TRBJ1-1, with D unclear. Trimming pared 2 bases from V and 3 bases from J, leaving 10 bases between. CDR3 length: 14 residues. The germline gives CDR1 SEHNR, CDR2 FQNEAQ (reference sequence).

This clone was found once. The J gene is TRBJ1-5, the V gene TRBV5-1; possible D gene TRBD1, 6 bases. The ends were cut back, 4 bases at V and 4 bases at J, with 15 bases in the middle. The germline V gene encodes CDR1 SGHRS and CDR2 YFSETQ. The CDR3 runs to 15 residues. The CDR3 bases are TGCGCCAGCAGCCCACCGCGGACAGTTAATCAGCCCCAGCATTTT. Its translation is CASSPPRTVNQPQHF. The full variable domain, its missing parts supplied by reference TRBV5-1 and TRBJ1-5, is KAGVTQTPRYLIKTRGQQVTLSCSPISGHRSVSWYQQTPGQGLQFLFEYFSETQRNKGNFPGRFSGRQFSNSRSEMNVSTLELGDSALYLCASSPPRTVNQPQHFGDGTRLSIL.

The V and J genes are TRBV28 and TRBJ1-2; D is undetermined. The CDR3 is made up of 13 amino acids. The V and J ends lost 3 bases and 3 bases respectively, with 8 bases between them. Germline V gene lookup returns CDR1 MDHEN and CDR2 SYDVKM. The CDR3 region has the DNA TGTGCCAGCAGTTTCTTGAGAGACTATGGCTACACCTTC. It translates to CASSFLRDYGYTF.

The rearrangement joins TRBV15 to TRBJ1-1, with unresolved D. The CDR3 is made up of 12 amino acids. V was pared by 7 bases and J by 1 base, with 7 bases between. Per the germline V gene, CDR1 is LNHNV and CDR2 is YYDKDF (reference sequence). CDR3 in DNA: TGTGCCACCACCGCGGGGAACACTGAAGCTTTCTTT. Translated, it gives CATTAGNTEAFF. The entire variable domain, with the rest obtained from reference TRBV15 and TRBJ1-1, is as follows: DAMVIQNPRYQVTQFGKPVTLSCSQTLNHNVMYWYQQKSSQAPKLLFHYYDKDFNNEADTPDNFQSRRPNTSFCFLDIRSPGLGDTAMYLCATTAGNTEAFFGQGTRLTVV.

The CDR3 nucleotides read TGTGCCAGCAGCCGCGAGGGGGTAGGGAAAGCTTTCTTT. Translating gives CASSREGVGKAFF. The chain joins TRBV7-6 to TRBJ1-1, with D possibly being TRBD1 (6 bases). The CDR3 is made up of 13 amino acids. The V end was cut by 5 bases, the J end by 9 bases, with 16 bases between. The germline CDR1 and CDR2 sequences are SGHVS and FNYEAQ.

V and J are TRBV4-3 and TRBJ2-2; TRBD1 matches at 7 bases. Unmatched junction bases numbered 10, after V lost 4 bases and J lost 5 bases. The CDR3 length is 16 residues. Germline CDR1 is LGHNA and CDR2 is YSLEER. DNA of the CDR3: TGCGCCAGCAGCCCTGAGAGGACAGGCGGGACCGGGGAGCTGTTTTTT. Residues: CASSPERTGGTGELFF.